These 11 T cell receptor beta chains came from one sample sequenced in a study of blood T cell repertoires in COVID-19. The assay was immunoSEQ multiplex PCR, and TCRdb's table has in-frame clones only and misses some. The table shows about 170,000 clones, with about 85% occurring only once. Sequenced material: peripheral blood. The receptors come from a man in his fifties or sixties who had recovered from COVID-19.

This sequence joins TRBV11-1 and TRBJ1-1; D is uncertain. V was pared by 1 base and J by 0 bases, with 12 bases between. The CDR3 sequence is 16 residues long. Germline V gene sequence: CDR1 SGHAT, CDR2 FQDESV (reference sequence). The CDR3 DNA reads as TGTGCCAGCAGCTTAGAGTGGGCAGCCATGAACACTGAAGCTTTCTTT. Translated: CASSLEWAAMNTEAFF.

The V and J genes are TRBV11-1 and TRBJ1-1; D ambiguous. The germline CDR1 and CDR2 sequences are SGHAT and FQDESV (reference sequence). V was pared by 1 base and J by 1 base, with 4 bases between. The CDR3 spans 13 residues. The CDR3 sequence: CASSLVGNTEAFF. CDR3 nucleotides: TGTGCCAGCAGCTTAGTCGGGAACACTGAAGCTTTCTTT.

The J gene is TRBJ2-5, the V gene TRBV5-1, with TRBD2 identical over 14 bases. The junction had 5 bases not matched to a gene; V was cut back by 0 bases and J by 4 bases. Germline CDR1 reads SGHRS; CDR2 reads YFSETQ. The CDR3 extends over 17 amino acids. The CDR3 nucleotides are TGCGCCAGCAGCTTGGGACTAGCGGGGGGGCCTGGAGAGACCCAGTACTTC. Protein: CASSLGLAGGPGETQYF.

The V and J genes are TRBV27 and TRBJ1-1, with a tentative D call TRBD1 (6 bases). V gave up 5 bases and J gave up 4 bases, with 14 bases separating them. This CDR3 has 14 residues. The germline gives CDR1 MNHEY, CDR2 SMNVEV (reference sequence). The CDR3 nucleotides are TGTGCCAGCAGTCTACAGGGATACGGCACTGAAGCTTTCTTT. As protein: CASSLQGYGTEAFF.

This rearrangement joins TRBV30 to TRBJ1-4; no definite D call. This CDR3 is built from 13 residues. V lost 3 bases to trimming and J lost 6 bases, with 11 bases between them. Germline CDR1 and CDR2: GTSNPN and SVGIG (reference sequence). The CDR3 DNA follows: TGTGCCTGGAGCAGGTCGCGGGATGAAAAACTGTTTTTT. It is translated as CAWSRSRDEKLFF.

V is TRBV4-2 and J is TRBJ2-1, with TRBD2 as a possible D gene (5 bases). Deletions cut 1 base from V and 9 bases from J, with 10 bases between. This CDR3 is built from 13 residues. Germline lookup yields CDR1 LGHNA and CDR2 YNFKEQ. CDR3 sequence (DNA): TGTGCCAGCAGCCAAGTATCCGGAGGTGAGCAGTTCTTC. As protein: CASSQVSGGEQFF.

Here the CDR3 DNA reads TGTGCCAGCAGTTACTCGGGACAGGGGGTCGCGCGGCCCCAGCATTTT. The encoded protein is CASSYSGQGVARPQHF. The V gene is TRBV6-2 or TRBV6-3, the J gene TRBJ1-5; 11 positions match TRBD1. Trimming took 0 bases from V and 9 from J; bases not matched to a gene: 7. The CDR3 length is 16 residues. Germline values: CDR1 MNHEY, CDR2 SVGEGT.

The CDR3 protein is CASSIPGGYTF. The CDR3 coding sequence is TGTGCCAGCAGCATCCCGGGAGGCTACACCTTC. V and J are TRBV9 and TRBJ1-2; D uncertain. CDR1 is SGDLS, CDR2 YYNGEE, per germline. V was cut by 4 bases and J by 8 bases, with 9 bases left in between. CDR3 length: 11 amino acids.

V gene TRBV28 combines with J gene TRBJ1-1; 9 bases match TRBD1. CDR1 and CDR2 (germline): MDHEN, SYDVKM. The V gene end was trimmed by 5 bases and the J gene end by 7 bases; junction bases not matched to a gene: 11. The CDR3 runs to 15 residues. The CDR3 bases are TGTGCCAGCAGTCCCGGGACAGGGAGGAGTCGTGAAGCTTTCTTT. Translation: CASSPGTGRSREAFF.

The CDR3 here is CASSLGLAGAPGSGELFF. The CDR3 DNA is TGTGCCAGCAGCCTCGGACTAGCGGGGGCTCCGGGGTCCGGGGAGCTGTTTTTT. V gene TRBV9 combines with J gene TRBJ2-2; 13 bases match TRBD2. Germline V gene data show CDR1 as SGDLS and CDR2 as YYNGEE. V was pared by 4 bases and J by 6 bases, with 12 bases of the junction left unmatched. The CDR3 extends over 18 amino acids.

V is TRBV9 and J is TRBJ1-4; D gene ambiguous. CDR3 size: 16 residues. Deletions cut 0 bases from V and 1 base from J, with 10 bases between. Germline CDR1 reads SGDLS; CDR2 reads YYNGEE. Here the CDR3 reads CASSVAPVVTNEKLFF. CDR3 nucleotides: TGTGCCAGCAGCGTAGCGCCGGTGGTAACTAATGAAAAACTGTTTTTT. The full variable domain, in which reference TRBV9 and TRBJ1-4 provide the parts outside the CDR3, is DSGVTQTPKHLITATGQRVTLRCSPRSGDLSVYWYQQSLDQGLQFLIQYYNGEERAKGNILERFSAQQFPDLHSELNLSSLELGDSALYFCASSVAPVVTNEKLFFGSGTQLSVL.